One and the same sample provided the 8 T cell receptor beta chains below, sequenced in a study of T cells in Graves' hyperthyroidism and ophthalmopathy. Amplification of TCR beta CDR3 regions was performed using RNA transcripts as template. Researchers ran a first-round RT-PCR on the TCR CDR3 using the HTBI primer set. MiXCR, applied by TCRdb to the multiplex PCR reads, yields one record per CDR3 protein. Here the sample spans approximately 610,000 distinct CDR3 sequences, around 15% being singletons. Sequenced input: blood. These TCRs come from a woman in her late teens or twenties with Graves' hyperthyroidism.

The chain couples TRBV15 to TRBJ1-4; the D gene is possibly TRBD1 (6 bases). Trimming left V 7 bases short and J 3 bases short, with 15 bases between. This CDR3 region has 15 residues. Germline values: CDR1 LNHNV, CDR2 YYDKDF (reference sequence). CDR3: CATTRGGLPNEKLFF. The DNA of the CDR3 is TGTGCCACCACCCGAGGGGGGTTGCCTAATGAAAAACTGTTTTTT. Looking up the rest from reference TRBV15 and TRBJ1-4 gives the full variable domain: DAMVIQNPRYQVTQFGKPVTLSCSQTLNHNVMYWYQQKSSQAPKLLFHYYDKDFNNEADTPDNFQSRRPNTSFCFLDIRSPGLGDTAMYLCATTRGGLPNEKLFFGSGTQLSVL.

This chain uses TRBV3-1 with TRBJ2-6, with TRBD2 matching 11 bases. CDR1 is LGHDT, CDR2 YNNKEL, per germline (reference sequence). The length of the CDR3 is 20 residues. The trim removed 1 base at V and 0 bases at J, leaving 8 bases unmatched. The CDR3 nucleotides are TGTGCCAGCAGCCAAGGCGTGACTAGCGGGACCAACTCTGGGGCCAACGTCCTGACTTTC. Translation: CASSQGVTSGTNSGANVLTF.

The count of this clonotype is one. Just one base apart from a much larger clone, this may be a read error. The J gene is TRBJ1-5, the V gene TRBV3-1, with a possible D match to TRBD1 (6 bases). The germline CDR1 and CDR2 sequences are LGHDT and YNNKEL (reference sequence). The CDR3 consists of 13 residues. CDR3 nucleotides: TGTGTCAGCAGCCGGGGGGGCCTTCAGCCCCAGCATTTT. Residues: CVSSRGGLQPQHF.

CDR3 region: CSVEDFDARYGYTF. The DNA of the CDR3 is TGCAGCGTTGAAGATTTCGACGCGCGGTATGGCTACACCTTC. The V gene is TRBV29-1, the J gene TRBJ1-2; D is ambiguous. CDR1 is SQVTM and CDR2 is ANQGSEA in the germline V gene. CDR3 size: 14 residues. V lost 0 bases and J lost 5, with 13 bases in between.

The gene calls are TRBV7-9 and TRBJ2-1; D remains unclear. The CDR3 consists of 13 residues. The V end was cut by 5 bases, the J end by 9 bases, with 14 bases between. Looked up from germline, CDR1 is SEHNR and CDR2 is FQNEAQ (reference sequence). The DNA of the CDR3 is TGTGCCAGCAGCCCCCGGGTCGCGAGTGAGCAGTTCTTC. Amino acids: CASSPRVASEQFF.

With regard to this clonotype: The conserved closing phenylalanine or tryptophan is absent in this CDR3, likely reflecting a read error. The chain has TRBV5-4 and TRBJ2-1; 13 nucleotides align to TRBD2. CDR1 is SGHNT and CDR2 is YYREEE in the germline V gene (reference sequence). The CDR3 is 16 amino acids. The junction had 8 bases not matched to a gene; V was cut back by 4 bases and J by 7 bases. The CDR3 region has the DNA TGTGCCAGCAGCCCCGGACTAGCGGGGGCGCTGAATGAGCAGTTCCTC. It encodes CASSPGLAGALNEQFL.

This clonotype was found many times. The rearrangement uses TRBV20-1 and TRBJ2-1, with D perhaps TRBD1 or TRBD2 (5 bases each). Trimming pared 2 bases from V and 7 bases from J, leaving 15 bases between. The CDR3 length is 14 residues. Germline V gives CDR1 DFQATT, CDR2 SNEGSKA (reference sequence). CDR3 DNA sequence: TGCAGTGCTAGAACCGGGGCCTCGGGGAATGAGCAGTTCTTC. Encoded protein: CSARTGASGNEQFF.

This clonotype was seen a few times. The chain joins TRBV20-1 to TRBJ2-1, with TRBD2 matching 9 bases. The CDR3 has 15 residues. V dropped 3 bases and J dropped 8; count of bases not matched to a gene: 11. CDR1 is DFQATT and CDR2 is SNEGSKA in the germline V gene (reference sequence). The CDR3 DNA sequence: TGCAGTGCTAGCATGGCTAGCGGGGCCTGGTATGAGCAGTTCTTC. Translation: CSASMASGAWYEQFF.